This T cell receptor beta chain was sequenced in a study of identical twins. The CDR3 runs 14 residues. Germline CDR1 reads DFQATT; CDR2 reads SNEGSKA (reference sequence). The germline V and J ends were trimmed by 3 bases and 2 bases, with 13 bases remaining between them. Unique molecular identifiers were present on the cDNA, and a universal primer site came from template switching. From the 5' RACE reads, TCRdb called clonotypes with MiXCR, one entry per CDR3 protein. The profile shows 700,000 or so distinct CDR3 sequences, 21% of them singletons. These data were also reused for a study on T cells expressing NK-cell markers. According to that study: The contribution of dominant NKG2C+ clonotypes to CD8+ T cells in about 6 donors was roughly 1.0-7.5%.

V is TRBV20-1 and J is TRBJ2-5; the D is unclear. The sample consisted of PBMCs. This sequence was found in a young woman in good health. The CDR3 DNA reads as TGCAGTGCTAGTTTATTGGCGTCACAAGAGACCCAGTACTTC. Protein sequence: CSASLLASQETQYF.